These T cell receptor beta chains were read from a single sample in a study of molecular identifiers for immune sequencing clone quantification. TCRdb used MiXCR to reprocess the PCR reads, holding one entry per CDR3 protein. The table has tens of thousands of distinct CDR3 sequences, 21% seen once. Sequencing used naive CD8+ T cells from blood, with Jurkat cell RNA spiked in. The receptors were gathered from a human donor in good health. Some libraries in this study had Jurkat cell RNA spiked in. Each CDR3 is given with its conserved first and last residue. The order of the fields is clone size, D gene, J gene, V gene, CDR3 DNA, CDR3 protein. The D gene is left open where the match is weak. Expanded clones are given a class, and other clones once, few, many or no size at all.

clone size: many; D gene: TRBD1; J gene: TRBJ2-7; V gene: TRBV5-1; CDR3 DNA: TGCGCCAGCAGCTACGACAGGGGTCCCTACGAGCAGTACTTC; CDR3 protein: CASSYDRGPYEQYF
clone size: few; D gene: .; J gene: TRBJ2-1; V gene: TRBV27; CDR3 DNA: TGTGCCAGCAGTTCTAACGGGATGGTTGAGCAGTTCTTC; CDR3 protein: CASSSNGMVEQFF
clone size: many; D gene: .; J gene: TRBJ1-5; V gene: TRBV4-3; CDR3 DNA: TGCGCCAGCAGCCAAGATTACCGGGGTAATCAGCCCCAGCATTTT; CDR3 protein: CASSQDYRGNQPQHF
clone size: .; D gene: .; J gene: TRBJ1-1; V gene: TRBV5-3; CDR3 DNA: TGTGCCAGCAGCTTGGATCTAAACACTGAAGCTTCCTTT; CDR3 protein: CASSLDLNTEASF
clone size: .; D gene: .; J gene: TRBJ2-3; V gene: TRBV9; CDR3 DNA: TGTGCCAGCAGCGTAGTTAGTGATAACACAGATACGCAGTATTTT; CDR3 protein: CASSVVSDNTDTQYF
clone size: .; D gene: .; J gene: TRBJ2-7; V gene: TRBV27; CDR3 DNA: TGTGCCAGCAGTTTGGCAGGCTCCTACGAGCAGTACTTC; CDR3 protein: CASSLAGSYEQYF
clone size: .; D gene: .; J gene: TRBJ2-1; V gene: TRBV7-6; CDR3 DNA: TGTGCCAGCAGCGGCGCACCCAATGAGCAGTTCTTC; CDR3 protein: CASSGAPNEQFF
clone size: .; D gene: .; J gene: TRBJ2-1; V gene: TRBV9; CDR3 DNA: TGTGCCAGCAGCGCGTCCCCGGGTAGCGGCTCCTACAATGAGCAGTTCTTC; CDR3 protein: CASSASPGSGSYNEQFF
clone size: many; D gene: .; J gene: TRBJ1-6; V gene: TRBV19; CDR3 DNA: TGTGCCAGTAGTATCGGTCGTTCACCCCTCCACTTT; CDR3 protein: CASSIGRSPLHF
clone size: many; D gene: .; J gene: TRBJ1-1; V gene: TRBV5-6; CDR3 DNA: TGTGCCAGCAGCTCTAACACTGAAGCTTTCTTT; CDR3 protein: CASSSNTEAFF
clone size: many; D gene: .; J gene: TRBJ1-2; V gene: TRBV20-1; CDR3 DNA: TGCAGTGCTCCCGACACCGTGGGTGGCTACACCTTC; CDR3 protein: CSAPDTVGGYTF
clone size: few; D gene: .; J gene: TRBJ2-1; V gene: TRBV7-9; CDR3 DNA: TGTGCCAGCAGCTTTGGGGCGAGTGAGCAGTTCTTC; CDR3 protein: CASSFGASEQFF
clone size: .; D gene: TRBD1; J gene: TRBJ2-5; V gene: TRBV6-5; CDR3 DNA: TGTGCCAGCAGCTGGGGACAGGGTAGGGAGACTCAGTACTTC; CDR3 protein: CASSWGQGRETQYF
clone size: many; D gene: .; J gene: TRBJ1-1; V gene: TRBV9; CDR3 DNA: TGTGCCAGCAGCGTATGGGGTGGCACTGAAGCTTTCTTT; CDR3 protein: CASSVWGGTEAFF
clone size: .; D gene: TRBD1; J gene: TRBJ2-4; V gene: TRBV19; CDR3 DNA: TGTGCCAGTAGTATAGTCGGACAGGTGATGGACATTCAGTACTTC; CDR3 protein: CASSIVGQVMDIQYF
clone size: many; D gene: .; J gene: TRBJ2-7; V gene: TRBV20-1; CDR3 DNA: TGCAGTGCTAGAGCCCCAGGGCCCCGCTCCTACGAGCAGTACTTC; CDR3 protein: CSARAPGPRSYEQYF
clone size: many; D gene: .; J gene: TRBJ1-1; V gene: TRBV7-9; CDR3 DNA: TGTGCCAGCAGCTCTTCCCTCGGGGGGGACACTGAAGCTTTCTTT; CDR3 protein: CASSSSLGGDTEAFF
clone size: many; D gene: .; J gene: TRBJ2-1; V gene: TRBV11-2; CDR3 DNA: TGTGCCAGCGGTCACAATGAGCAGTTCTTC; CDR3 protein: CASGHNEQFF
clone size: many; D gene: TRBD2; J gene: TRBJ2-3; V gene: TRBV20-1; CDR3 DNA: TGCAGTGCTAGAGCGGGGGGGTCGATTTTCACAGATACGCAGTATTTT; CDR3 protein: CSARAGGSIFTDTQYF
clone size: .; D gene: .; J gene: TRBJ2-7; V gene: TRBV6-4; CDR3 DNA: TGTGCCAGCACCTTGAGGGACAACAACTACGAGCAGTACTTC; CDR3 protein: CASTLRDNNYEQYF
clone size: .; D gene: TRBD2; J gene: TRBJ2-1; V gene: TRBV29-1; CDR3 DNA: TGCAGCGTTGAAGGACTAGCGGATAGCTCCTACAATGAGCAGTTCTTC; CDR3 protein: CSVEGLADSSYNEQFF
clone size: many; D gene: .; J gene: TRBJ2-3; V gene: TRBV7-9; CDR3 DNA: TGTGCCAGCAGCAACCGCGAAGTGGTCCTCCGAAGCACAGATACGCAGTATTTT; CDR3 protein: CASSNREVVLRSTDTQYF
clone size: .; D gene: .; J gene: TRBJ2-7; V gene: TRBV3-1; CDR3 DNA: TGTGCCAGCAGCCAAGATGGGAACGGTACCTACGAGCAGTACTTC; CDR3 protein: CASSQDGNGTYEQYF
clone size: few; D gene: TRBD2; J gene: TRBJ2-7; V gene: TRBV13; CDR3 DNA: TGTGCCAGCAGCCCGGGGGGATCAGTTGCCTACGAGCAGTACTTC; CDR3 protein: CASSPGGSVAYEQYF
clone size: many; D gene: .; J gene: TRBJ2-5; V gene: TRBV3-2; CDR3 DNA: TGTGCCAGCAGCCAAGTCCGGGACAGGGGGCGGAATGAGACCCAGTACTTC; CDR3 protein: CASSQVRDRGRNETQYF
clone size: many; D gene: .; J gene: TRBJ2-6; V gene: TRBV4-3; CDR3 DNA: TGCGCCAGCAGCCAAGATCTTGGAGGGGCCAACGTCCTGACTTTC; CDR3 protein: CASSQDLGGANVLTF
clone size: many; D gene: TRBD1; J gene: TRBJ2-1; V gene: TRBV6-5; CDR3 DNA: TGTGCCAGCAGTCTCAGGACAGGGGGAATAGTAGCAAACCTCAATGAGCAGTTCTTC; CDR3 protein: CASSLRTGGIVANLNEQFF
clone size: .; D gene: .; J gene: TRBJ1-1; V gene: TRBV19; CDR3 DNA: TGTGCCAGTAGAGAGGGGGGAGTCACTGAAGCTTTCTTT; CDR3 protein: CASREGGVTEAFF
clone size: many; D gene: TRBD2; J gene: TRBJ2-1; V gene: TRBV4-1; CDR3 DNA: TGCGCCAGCAGCCACCGGACGGCTAGCGGTAACAATGAGCAGTTCTTC; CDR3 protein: CASSHRTASGNNEQFF
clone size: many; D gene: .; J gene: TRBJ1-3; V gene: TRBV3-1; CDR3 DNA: TGTGCCAGCAGCCAAGATAGAGCCGAGACCTACACTGGAAACACCATATATTTT; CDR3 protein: CASSQDRAETYTGNTIYF
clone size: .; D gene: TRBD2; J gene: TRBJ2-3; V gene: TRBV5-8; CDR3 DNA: TGTGCCAGCAGCTTGGGCGGGAGGGCCATAGATACGCAGTATTTT; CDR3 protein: CASSLGGRAIDTQYF
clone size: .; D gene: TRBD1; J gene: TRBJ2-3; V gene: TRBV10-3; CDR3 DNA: TGTGCCATCAATGACAGGGTGGTGGGTACAGATACGCAGTATTTT; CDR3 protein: CAINDRVVGTDTQYF
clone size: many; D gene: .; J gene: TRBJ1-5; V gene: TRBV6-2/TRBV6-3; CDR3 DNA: TGTGCCAGCAGCCCAGCTATTCGCAATCAGCCCCAGCATTTT; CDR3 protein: CASSPAIRNQPQHF
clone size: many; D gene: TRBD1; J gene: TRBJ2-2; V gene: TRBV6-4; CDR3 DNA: TGTGCCAGCAGTGGAAAAGACAGGGGCGCGAACACCGGGGAGCTGTTTTTT; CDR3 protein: CASSGKDRGANTGELFF
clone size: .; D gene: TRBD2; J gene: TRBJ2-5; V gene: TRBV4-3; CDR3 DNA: TGCGCCAGCCGCCAAGATTTCCTAGCGGGGGGGCTTGGCGAGACCCAGTACTTC; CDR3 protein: CASRQDFLAGGLGETQYF
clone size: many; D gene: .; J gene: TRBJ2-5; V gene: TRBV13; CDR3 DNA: TGTGCCAGCAGCTTGGGCCATAGGACCCAGTACTTC; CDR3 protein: CASSLGHRTQYF
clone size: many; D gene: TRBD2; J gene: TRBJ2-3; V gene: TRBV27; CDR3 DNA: TGTGCCAGCAGTCATGGACTAGCGGTCACAGATACGCAGTATTTT; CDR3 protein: CASSHGLAVTDTQYF
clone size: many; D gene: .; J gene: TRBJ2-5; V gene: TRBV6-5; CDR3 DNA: TGTGCCAGCAGTTACGGGACGTTCGGAGAGACCCAGTACTTC; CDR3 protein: CASSYGTFGETQYF
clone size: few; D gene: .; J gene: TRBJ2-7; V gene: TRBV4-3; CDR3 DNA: TGCGCCAGCAGCCAAGATCAATCCTTCTTATCCTACGAGCAGTACTTC; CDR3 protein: CASSQDQSFLSYEQYF
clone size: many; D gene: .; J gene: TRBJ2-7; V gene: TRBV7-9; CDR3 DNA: TGTGCCAGCAGCTTTTCCCCCCGGAACGAGCAGTACTTC; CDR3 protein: CASSFSPRNEQYF
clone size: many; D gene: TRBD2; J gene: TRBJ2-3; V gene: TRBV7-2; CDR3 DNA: TGTGCCAGCAGCTTTATAGCGGGAGTAACAGATACGCAGTATTTT; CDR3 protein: CASSFIAGVTDTQYF
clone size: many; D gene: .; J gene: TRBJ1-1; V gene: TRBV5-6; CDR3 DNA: TGTGCCAGCAGCTTTTATGGATTTACTGAAGCTTTCTTT; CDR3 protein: CASSFYGFTEAFF
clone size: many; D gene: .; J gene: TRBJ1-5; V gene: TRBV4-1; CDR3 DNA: TGCGCCAGCAGCCAAGATGGGGCAGGGAGTCAGCCCCAGCATTTT; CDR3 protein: CASSQDGAGSQPQHF
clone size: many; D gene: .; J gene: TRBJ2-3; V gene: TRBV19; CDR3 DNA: TGTGCCAGTAGTCGGCAGAGCTCTAGCACAGATACGCAGTATTTT; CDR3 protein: CASSRQSSSTDTQYF
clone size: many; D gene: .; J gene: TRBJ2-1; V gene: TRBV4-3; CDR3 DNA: TGCGCCAGCAGCCAAGATGTGGGGGGCCCTACAAATGAGCAGTTCTTC; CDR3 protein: CASSQDVGGPTNEQFF
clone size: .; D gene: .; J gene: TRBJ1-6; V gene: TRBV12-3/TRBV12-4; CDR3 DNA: TGTGCCAGCAGTTGGGGGACCCCCTATAATTCACCCCTCCACTTT; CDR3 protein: CASSWGTPYNSPLHF